This T cell receptor (beta chain) was sequenced in a study of T-cell reconstitution after alpha-beta-depleted transplantation in children (dated by TCRdb to about 2016). With regard to the full study: The study quantitatively tracked T-cell immune reconstitution after TCRalphabeta/CD19-depleted allogeneic hematopoietic cell transplantation in children using TCR repertoire profiling.

Study-level results and caveats: The frequencies of hyperexpanded clones fell over the following months, and after one year, T-cell counts and TCRbeta diversity were mostly attributed to newly produced T cells. In some patients, high TCRbeta diversity at day 60 was attributed to recipient T cells and intrathymic progenitors that had survived conditioning. The apparently early alphabetaT-cell count recovery about two months after transplant was reportedly dependent on only several hundred rapidly expanded clones derived from non-depleted graft cells.

About this clonotype: Its antigen is not yet known. No base quality values were provided; no much bigger clone lies one nucleotide off.

The time point tag for this specimen amounts to: day 60 (about 2 months) after transplantation. The label giving this sample's treatment or condition can be read as: allogeneic hematopoietic cell transplantation with graft depleted of TCRalphabeta T cells and CD19 B cells. The children who served as transplant recipients had been given grafts of TCRalphabeta/CD19-depleted allogeneic hematopoietic cells. Based on the germline V gene, the CDR1 and CDR2 sequences are SGDLS and YYNGEE. Including cysteine and phenylalanine, the CDR3 has 13 amino acids. Only the CDR3 DNA stays, 39 bases, in frame from base 1. V and J are truncated by 0 bases and 0 bases respectively, leaving an intervening sequence of 3 bases. The method was PCR. The sequencing machine was an Illumina HiSeq 2500. Molecular barcoding was employed in the preparation of TCR libraries, with unique molecular identifiers being used to normalize TCRbeta repertoire quantification. TCRdb cleaned the public reads at Q25 with fastp, built clones with MiXCR and kept in-frame beta chains. For every CDR3 protein sequence, its rows merge into one entry that carries the most common genes and DNA. The sample table lists some 26,000 distinct CDR3 sequences, around 17% of them with a count of one. Of the sample, approximately 35% falls within the top ten clones.

The sequence was collected from a male patient between 2 and 10 years old who had a stem cell transplant for acute lymphoblastic leukemia, so the T cells may come from the graft donor. The sequence joins TRBV9 to TRBJ1-1; the D gene assignment is ambiguous. Sequencing used PBMCs, mostly from graft donor cells, obtained 60 days after TCRalphabeta/CD19-depleted stem cell transplant. CDR3 loop: CASSVDLNTEAFF. The DNA sequence reads TGTGCCAGCAGCGTAGACTTGAACACTGAAGCTTTCTTT.